Presented here are 5 T cell receptor beta chains from one specimen sequenced in a study of blood T cells in healthy people across ages. Through a sample-barcoded 5' primer and a J-beta primer mix, a second PCR was run for roughly 6 to 12 cycles. In TCRdb, the 5' RACE reads were re-called with MiXCR into one record per CDR3 protein. The data contain about 1.7 million distinct CDR3 sequences, roughly 30% of them seen just once; the ten biggest clones take up about 7.7%. The sequenced sample consisted of blood. Every receptor here comes from a woman aged 25 to 45 in good health.

This clonotype was observed at least ten times. CDR3 amino acids: CASRASGTGVGEQYF. CDR3 nucleotides: TGTGCCAGCAGAGCCTCCGGGACAGGGGTAGGCGAGCAGTACTTC. This chain uses TRBV6-6 with TRBJ2-4, with 10 nucleotides matching TRBD1. The J call could be wrong; TRBJ2-7 is a better fit for the DNA end. This CDR3 is built from 15 residues. Germline loops: CDR1 MNHNY, CDR2 SVGAGI (reference sequence).

The rearrangement uses TRBV10-1 and TRBJ2-7; 8 nucleotides match TRBD1. CDR3 length: 14 residues. The ends lost 3 bases at V and 5 bases at J; junction bases unmatched: 6. The germline gives CDR1 WNHNN, CDR2 SYGVQD (reference sequence). The CDR3: CASSDQGARNEQYF. Here the CDR3 DNA reads TGCGCCAGCAGTGACCAGGGGGCGCGGAACGAGCAGTACTTC.

This clonotype was seen a handful of times. The chain uses TRBV11-3 and TRBJ2-7; D might be TRBD1 (5 bases). CDR1 is SGHNT, CDR2 YENEEA, per germline. The CDR3 has 15 amino acids. V was trimmed by 4 bases and J by 4 bases, leaving 17 bases between them. As DNA, the CDR3 is TGTGCCAGCAGCTACAGGAGACAAGGGCTGTACGAGCAGTACTTC. This translates into CASSYRRQGLYEQYF.

Of note for this clonotype: The CDR3 ends on some other residue instead of the conserved phenylalanine or tryptophan, so this is likely a read error. The chain recombines TRBV7-2 with TRBJ2-5, with D possibly TRBD2 on 5 matching bases. CDR3 size: 17 residues. Per the germline V gene, CDR1 is SGHTA and CDR2 is FQGNSA. V was trimmed by 1 base and J by 4 bases, leaving 19 bases between them. The CDR3, as DNA: TGTGCCAGCAGCTTAGTAGGCCGGGGAGCAAGAGGAGAGACCCAGTACTGC. It translates to CASSLVGRGARGETQYC.

The chain has TRBV9 and TRBJ1-1, with D hard to call. CDR1 and CDR2 from the germline V gene are SGDLS and YYNGEE. The CDR3 is 15 amino acids. Trimming stripped 0 bases from V and 0 bases from J, with 9 bases between. This chain's CDR3 is CASSVGPSLNTEAFF. For the CDR3, the DNA is TGTGCCAGCAGCGTAGGTCCGAGTTTGAACACTGAAGCTTTCTTT.